The sequence of this T cell receptor beta chain was determined in a study of T cells after yellow fever vaccination. At the level of the study: Researchers used SMART-Seq v4 Ultra Low Input to prepare fractions that had low cell numbers.

TCRdb fed the 5' RACE reads into MiXCR, producing one record per CDR3 protein. The data show around 500,000 distinct CDR3 sequences, with less than 25% seen just once and about 15% held by the top ten. Study-wide findings and caveats: When the response was secondary, it was weaker but reached its peak faster, day 5 versus 15. It was a small share of clonotypes that appeared in both CD4 and CD8 compartments. After the booster, 96% of CD4 and about nine tenths of CD8 primary-response clones were re-detected.

This clonotype was counted at least ten times. Its antigen is as yet unknown. Source: PBMCs, taken about 21 days after the first yellow fever vaccination. The TCR comes from a man between 18 and 29 years old who received the YFV17D yellow fever vaccine.

The CDR3 DNA reads TGTGCCACCAGCAGTAATAAGGGGGCTGAAGCTTTCTTT. Its protein product is CATSSNKGAEAFF. J is TRBJ1-1 and V is TRBV15, with TRBD1 as a possible D gene (6 bases). This CDR3 has 13 amino acids. The V end was cut by 3 bases, the J end by 6 bases, with 11 bases between. Germline CDR1 and CDR2: LNHNV and YYDKDF (reference sequence).